Below, 4 T cell receptor beta chains from the same sample are listed, as sequenced in a study of tumor-infiltrating lymphocytes in oesophageal squamous cell carcinoma. A single record per CDR3 protein comes from TCRdb applying MiXCR to the PCR reads. This sample has 9,500 to 13,000 distinct CDR3 sequences, with about 60% found just once. Material: esophageal tumor tissue. The receptors derive from a male donor with esophageal squamous cell carcinoma.

This clonotype showed up many times. The V call is TRBV5-1, the J call TRBJ2-2; 7 bases agree with TRBD2. The germline gives CDR1 SGHRS, CDR2 YFSETQ. This CDR3 is 16 amino acids long. V trimming: 4 bases; J trimming: 3 bases; junction bases outside the gene matches: 9. This CDR3 is CASSPRLGGDTGELFF. CDR3 coding DNA: TGCGCCAGCAGCCCACGGTTGGGAGGGGACACCGGGGAGCTGTTTTTT.

The CDR3 reads CASSYSLERNEQFF. The CDR3 coding sequence is TGTGCCAGCAGTTACTCGCTCGAACGGAATGAGCAGTTCTTC. The chain couples TRBV6-5 to TRBJ2-1, with D hard to call. Germline V gene sequence: CDR1 MNHEY, CDR2 SVGAGI. This CDR3 spans 14 amino acids. V was trimmed by 0 bases and J by 7 bases, leaving 10 bases between them.

This rearrangement joins TRBV19 to TRBJ2-5, with a possible D match to TRBD2 (6 bases). The better agreement between TRBJ2-1 and the DNA end casts doubt on the J call. Germline values: CDR1 LNHDA, CDR2 SQIVND (reference sequence). This CDR3 spans 14 amino acids. CDR3 nucleotides: TGTGCCAGTAGTTTACTAGCCTCGGGCAATGAGCAGTTCTTC. Its protein is CASSLLASGNEQFF.

This clonotype turned up a few times. This rearrangement joins TRBV7-2 to TRBJ2-3; TRBD2 aligns across 12 bases. In germline, CDR1 is SGHTA, CDR2 FQGNSA. The length of the CDR3 is 17 residues. V lost 3 bases, J lost 3 bases, and 7 bases stayed unmatched. CDR3 in amino acids: CASSFNFGLAGTDTQYF. The CDR3 DNA follows: TGTGCCAGCAGCTTCAACTTTGGACTAGCGGGGACAGATACGCAGTATTTT.